This passage covers 24 T cell receptor beta chains from one sample sequenced in a study of shared clonotypes between healthy human individuals. Clones were sequenced by immunoSEQ multiplex PCR, and TCRdb holds only the in-frame ones, with some missing. The sample includes about 120,000 clones, 68% of them seen just once. Input material: memory CD8+ T cells sorted from blood. The subset denotes: CD45RO+ cells pooled with CCR7-negative TemRA cells. These receptors were taken from a woman in her 30s in good health.

This clone has a handful of counts. J is TRBJ2-2 and V is TRBV2; D call uncertain. Deletions cut 4 bases from V and 9 bases from J, with 18 bases between. Germline-derived CDR1 and CDR2 are SNHLY and FYNNEI. The CDR3 sequence is 15 residues long. CDR3 sequence: CASSGEAEVGRELFF. CDR3 in DNA: TGTGCCAGCAGTGGAGAAGCCGAGGTGGGAAGGGAGCTGTTTTTT.

The chain couples TRBV6-6 to TRBJ1-1; 10 nucleotides line up with TRBD1. This CDR3 contains 15 residues. The ends lost 6 bases at V and 3 bases at J; junction bases unmatched: 7. Germline CDR1 MNHNY, CDR2 SVGAGI (reference sequence). CDR3 region: CASSSWGQGYTEAFF. Here the CDR3 DNA reads TGTGCCAGCAGCTCCTGGGGACAGGGGTACACTGAAGCTTTCTTT.

The chain carries TRBV29-1 and TRBJ2-7; D possibly uses TRBD1 or TRBD2 (5 bases each). The CDR3 covers 12 residues. V was pared by 4 bases and J by 3 bases, with 10 bases between. Germline-derived CDR1 and CDR2 are SQVTM and ANQGSEA. DNA of the CDR3: TGCAGCGTTGTGGGGGACCTCTACGAGCAGTACTTC. It yields the protein CSVVGDLYEQYF.

The table lists this clone with many counts. V gene TRBV5-1 combines with J gene TRBJ2-7; 8 positions agree with TRBD2. The CDR3 consists of 15 residues. Germline values: CDR1 SGHRS, CDR2 YFSETQ. The V and J ends lost 4 bases and 3 bases, in that order; junction bases with no gene match: 9. The CDR3 protein is CASSDGPGLGYEQYF. The CDR3 DNA reads as TGCGCCAGCAGCGACGGACCGGGACTAGGCTACGAGCAGTACTTC. The entire variable domain, with the rest obtained from reference TRBV5-1 and TRBJ2-7, is as follows: KAGVTQTPRYLIKTRGQQVTLSCSPISGHRSVSWYQQTPGQGLQFLFEYFSETQRNKGNFPGRFSGRQFSNSRSEMNVSTLELGDSALYLCASSDGPGLGYEQYFGPGTRLTVT.

The J gene is TRBJ2-5, the V gene TRBV4-1, with D unclear. The V and J ends lost 0 bases and 5 bases respectively, with 13 bases between them. Germline V gene lookup returns CDR1 MGHRA and CDR2 YSYEKL. This CDR3 comprises 15 residues. The CDR3 here is CASSQDIGFGETQYF. The CDR3, as DNA: TGCGCCAGCAGCCAAGATATAGGGTTCGGGGAGACCCAGTACTTC.

The V and J genes are TRBV28 and TRBJ2-3; the D is unclear. The germline V gene has CDR1 MDHEN and CDR2 SYDVKM. The V end was cut by 6 bases, the J end by 1 base, with 11 bases between. The CDR3 spans 14 residues. CDR3 DNA sequence: TGTGCCAGCAGCCTATCTGGGGGCACAGATACGCAGTATTTT. Its protein is CASSLSGGTDTQYF.

The rearrangement links TRBV4-1 to TRBJ2-1; D perhaps matches TRBD2 (6 bases). Trimming shortened V by 3 bases and J by 0 bases, and 9 bases separated the two germline ends. CDR1 and CDR2 from the germline V gene are MGHRA and YSYEKL. The CDR3 sequence is 15 residues long. The CDR3: CASSHQRVSYNEQFF. The CDR3 DNA reads TGCGCCAGCAGCCACCAGCGGGTCTCCTACAATGAGCAGTTCTTC.

This clone was observed at least ten times. The chain joins TRBV5-6 to TRBJ2-7, with D perhaps given as TRBD1 or TRBD2 (5 bases each). The germline CDR1 and CDR2 sequences are SGHDT and YYEEEE. Trimming pared 4 bases from V and 2 bases from J, leaving 13 bases between. CDR3 length: 14 amino acids. CDR3 loop: CASSNRDGTYEQYF. As DNA, the CDR3 is TGTGCCAGCAGCAACCGGGACGGGACCTACGAGCAGTACTTC.

J is TRBJ1-3 and V is TRBV2; D unclear. This CDR3 has 14 amino acids. The V end was cut by 3 bases, the J end by 6 bases, with 12 bases between. Germline V gene data show CDR1 as SNHLY and CDR2 as FYNNEI. The CDR3: CASSEPGFQNTIYF. The CDR3 nucleotides are TGTGCCAGCAGTGAGCCCGGGTTTCAAAACACCATATATTTT. Based on the CDR3 plus reference TRBV2 and TRBJ1-3, the full variable domain is EPEVTQTPSHQVTQMGQEVILRCVPISNHLYFYWYRQILGQKVEFLVSFYNNEISEKSEIFDDQFSVERPDGSNFTLKIRSTKLEDSAMYFCASSEPGFQNTIYFGEGSWLTVV.

The rearrangement joins TRBV5-1 to TRBJ1-1; D may be TRBD1 (5 bases). CDR3 size: 14 residues. The V gene lost 1 base and the J gene lost 3 bases, with 10 bases spanning the gap. Germline V lookup: CDR1 SGHRS, CDR2 YFSETQ. The CDR3 bases are TGCGCCAGCAGCTTGTTCGGGGGGGACACTGAAGCTTTCTTT. It specifies CASSLFGGDTEAFF.

The sample holds one count of this clone. The rearrangement links TRBV28 to TRBJ2-3; TRBD1 is a possible D gene (5 bases). Germline V CDR1 and CDR2: MDHEN, SYDVKM. V was clipped by 6 bases and J by 4 bases, with 14 bases between them. There are 14 residues in the CDR3. CDR3 coding DNA: TGTGCCAGCAGCCTTAGGGGTTACGCAGATACGCAGTATTTT. Translating it yields CASSLRGYADTQYF. Full variable domain (outside the CDR3, taken from reference TRBV28 and TRBJ2-3): DVKVTQSSRYLVKRTGEKVFLECVQDMDHENMFWYRQDPGLGLRLIYFSYDVKMKEKGDIPEGYSVSREKKERFSLILESASTNQTSMYLCASSLRGYADTQYFGPGTRLTVL.

The DNA of the CDR3 is TGTGCCAGCAGCGCCTCGACAGAGAACACTGAAGCTTTCTTT. This gives the protein CASSASTENTEAFF. V gene TRBV5-6 combines with J gene TRBJ1-1, with TRBD1 as a possible D gene (5 bases). Trimming cost V 4 bases and J 1 base, with 11 bases left between them. Germline assignment: CDR1 SGHDT and CDR2 YYEEEE. The CDR3 loop spans 14 amino acids.

This clone appeared many times. The chain has TRBV6-4 and TRBJ2-3; no clear D. The V end was cut by 5 bases, the J end by 3 bases, with 12 bases between. The CDR3 totals 14 residues. Germline values: CDR1 MRHNA, CDR2 SNTAGT. The CDR3 reads CASSPTDDTDTQYF. Here the CDR3 DNA reads TGTGCCAGCAGTCCAACCGATGATACAGATACGCAGTATTTT.

In this sample, this clone turned up many times. The chain joins TRBV28 to TRBJ1-2; 8 nucleotides line up with TRBD1. Germline values: CDR1 MDHEN, CDR2 SYDVKM. The CDR3 runs 16 residues. V trimming: 6 bases; J trimming: 4 bases; junction bases outside the gene matches: 13. CDR3 DNA: TGTGCCAGCAGAGACAGGGGCGCTTTACGGATCTATGGCTACACCTTC. Its protein product is CASRDRGALRIYGYTF.

This chain joins TRBV6-5 and TRBJ2-1; no definite D call. The CDR3 spans 14 residues. Germline lookup yields CDR1 MNHEY and CDR2 SVGAGI. The germline V and J ends were trimmed by 5 bases and 5 bases, with 13 bases remaining between them. The CDR3 spells CASSQRGLNNEQFF. The CDR3 nucleotides are TGTGCCAGCAGTCAGCGTGGGCTGAACAATGAGCAGTTCTTC.

This clone was counted between two and nine times. The chain couples TRBV27 to TRBJ2-3, with unresolved D. Germline-derived CDR1 and CDR2 are MNHEY and SMNVEV (reference sequence). V lost 2 bases to trimming and J lost 0 bases, with 9 bases between them. The CDR3 loop spans 15 amino acids. CDR3 sequence: CASSLSSISTDTQYF. CDR3 DNA sequence: TGTGCCAGCAGTTTAAGTTCGATTAGCACAGATACGCAGTATTTT.

The chain has TRBV19 and TRBJ2-2; no clear D. The V end lost 2 bases, the J end lost 4 bases, and 8 bases lay between the germline ends. From germline, CDR1 is LNHDA and CDR2 SQIVND (reference sequence). The CDR3 consists of 14 residues. For the CDR3, the DNA is TGTGCCAGTAGTATAACCGACCTCACCGGGGAGCTGTTTTTT. It translates to CASSITDLTGELFF.

This clone showed up many times. The rearrangement joins TRBV19 to TRBJ2-7; TRBD1 matches 8 bases. The V gene's germline CDR1 is LNHDA and CDR2 SQIVND (reference sequence). V was clipped by 4 bases and J by 0 bases; unmatched bases: 8. This CDR3 is built from 16 residues. The CDR3 sequence: CASSRPGQDNSYEQYF. The CDR3 DNA is TGTGCCAGTAGTAGGCCGGGACAGGATAACTCCTACGAGCAGTACTTC.

The genes are TRBV28 and TRBJ2-3, with TRBD2 matching 8 bases. This CDR3 has 15 amino acids. The germline V gene encodes CDR1 MDHEN and CDR2 SYDVKM. The V segment lost 1 base and the J segment 3 bases; nucleotides outside the gene matches: 3. The CDR3 bases are TGTGCCAGCAGTTTATTGTCTAGCGGGACAGATACGCAGTATTTT. The encoded protein is CASSLLSSGTDTQYF.

The CDR3 loop reads CASSEPSSGSGEQYF. Here the CDR3 DNA reads TGCGCCAGCAGTGAGCCGTCTAGCGGGAGCGGCGAGCAGTACTTC. The V gene is TRBV10-2, the J gene TRBJ2-7, with 10 bases identical to TRBD2. The V and J ends lost 2 bases and 6 bases, in that order; junction bases with no gene match: 7. Looked up from germline, CDR1 is WSHSY and CDR2 is SAAADI. This CDR3 has 15 residues.

Regarding this clone: A read error may produce the germline difference seen at one junction end. The rearrangement joins TRBV7-6 to TRBJ2-5; D could derive from TRBD1 or TRBD2 (5 bases each). Germline CDR1 is SGHVS and CDR2 is FNYEAQ. The CDR3 extends over 15 amino acids. CDR3 residues: CASSLWGTYQEIQYF. DNA of the CDR3: TGTGCCAGCAGCTTATGGGGGACGTACCAAGAGATCCAGTACTTC.

CDR3 nucleotide sequence: TGTGCCAGCAGTTTTTTATTAGAGCCTAACTATGGCTACACCTTC. Amino acid sequence: CASSFLLEPNYGYTF. V usage is TRBV28 and J usage is TRBJ1-2, with unresolved D. The CDR3 extends over 15 amino acids. Trimming removed 3 bases at V and 0 bases at J, with 11 bases between. The V gene's germline CDR1 is MDHEN and CDR2 SYDVKM.

The V gene is TRBV6-1, the J gene TRBJ1-4; D is unresolved. V was shortened by 8 bases and J by 4 bases, with 11 bases between the two germline ends. This CDR3 is 13 amino acids long. The germline V gene encodes CDR1 MNHNS and CDR2 SASEGT. The DNA of the CDR3 is TGTGCCAGCTTGCGTGGAATTAATGAAAAACTGTTTTTT. As protein: CASLRGINEKLFF.

J is TRBJ2-4 and V is TRBV5-3; tentative D call: TRBD1 (6 bases). TRBV5-3 is labeled an ORF, and its function is uncertain. The CDR3 sequence is 13 residues long. V was cut by 10 bases and J by 3 bases, with 14 bases left in between. The CDR3 sequence: CAGDTLNKNIQYF. The CDR3 DNA reads as TGTGCCGGGGACACGCTGAACAAAAACATTCAGTACTTC.